This entry describes one T cell receptor (beta chain). Its specificity is not known. The sample comes from a study of cytomegalovirus exposure and HLA in healthy donors. For the study at large: Earlier results showed 90 million to 120 million unique TCR beta sequences derived from approximately 180 million T cells. The study placed less than 90% of its approximately 360 genotyped donors in the Caucasian-associated ancestry cluster.

CDR1 and CDR2 (germline): SGHRS, YFSETQ. The V gene end was trimmed by 3 bases and the J gene end by 12 bases; junction bases not matched to a gene: 11. The CDR3 spans 14 residues. PCR used 60 Vbeta primers and 13 Jbeta primers. Sequencing used immunoSEQ multiplex PCR; TCRdb keeps in-frame clones, though not all of them. The sample consists of about 86,000 clones, 60% to 80% of them appearing once. Study results and caveats: The classifier reportedly diagnosed cytomegalovirus status with high specificity and sensitivity. Presence/absence analyses assumed roughly uniform sequencing depth across donors.

The chain has TRBV5-1 and TRBJ2-1; 8 positions match TRBD2. The receptor's source is a man aged 55 to 70 in good health and CMV-seronegative. Sequencing was performed on PBMCs. CDR3 residues: CASSSSTGGGAQFF. CDR3 nucleotides: TGCGCCAGCAGCTCGTCGACGGGAGGGGGGGCGCAGTTCTTC.